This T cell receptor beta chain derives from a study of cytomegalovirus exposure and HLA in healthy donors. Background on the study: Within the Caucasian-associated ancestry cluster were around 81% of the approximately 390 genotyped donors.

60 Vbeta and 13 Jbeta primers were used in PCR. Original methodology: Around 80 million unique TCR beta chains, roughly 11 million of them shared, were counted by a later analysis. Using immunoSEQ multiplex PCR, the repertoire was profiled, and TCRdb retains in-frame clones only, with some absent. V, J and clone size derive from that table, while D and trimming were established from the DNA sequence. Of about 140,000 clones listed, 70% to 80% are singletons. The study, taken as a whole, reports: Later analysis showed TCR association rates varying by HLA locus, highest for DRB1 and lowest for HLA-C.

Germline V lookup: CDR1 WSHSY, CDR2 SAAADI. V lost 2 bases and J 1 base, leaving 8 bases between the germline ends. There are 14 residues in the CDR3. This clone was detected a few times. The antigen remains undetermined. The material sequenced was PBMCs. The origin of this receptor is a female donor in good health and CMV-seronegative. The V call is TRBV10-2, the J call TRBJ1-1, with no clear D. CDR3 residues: CASSERVPNTEAFF. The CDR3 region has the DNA TGCGCCAGCAGTGAGCGGGTCCCGAACACTGAAGCTTTCTTT.